Listed here is a single T cell receptor (beta chain). This entry comes from a study of blood T cell repertoires in COVID-19. Assay used: immunoSEQ multiplex PCR; TCRdb lists only in-frame clones, some missing. The sample includes roughly 98,000 clones, around four fifths of them seen just once. CDR3 length: 15 residues. V lost 1 base and J 1 base, leaving 11 bases between the germline ends. The germline V gene has CDR1 MGHRA and CDR2 YSYEKL. This TCR was recovered from a woman aged 70-85 years with active or convalescent COVID-19. The sequencing sample was made of peripheral blood. The chain joins TRBV4-1 to TRBJ2-7; the D is unclear. For the CDR3, the DNA is TGCGCCAGCAGCCAAGCCGATACAGCTTCCTACGAGCAGTACTTC. It is translated as CASSQADTASYEQYF.